Listed below are T cell receptor beta chains from one sample, sequenced in a study of radiotherapy plus CTLA-4 blockade in lung cancer. Clones were read by immunoSEQ multiplex PCR, and TCRdb kept only the in-frame ones, dropping some. The sample holds more than 40,000 clones; 80% to 85% are singletons and the top ten take 2.5% to 3.5%. Material: peripheral blood, obtained from a patient treated with radiotherapy plus ipilimumab. These receptors originate from a human donor with non-small cell lung cancer who had stable disease on radiotherapy plus ipilimumab. Each CDR3 is given with its conserved first and last residue. A D gene is named only where the DNA matches it firmly. Clone size appears in some rows only: once, few, many, or a class for an expanded clone.

TRBD1	TRBV6-1	TRBJ2-5	NA	TGTGCCAGCAGTGAAGCCAGGGGGAGAGAGACCCAGTACTTC	CASSEARGRETQYF
TRBD1	TRBV7-9	TRBJ1-4	NA	TGTGCCAGCAGCAATCCCGAGGGGGCGCACGGTGAAAAACTGTTTTTT	CASSNPEGAHGEKLFF
NA	TRBV5-6	TRBJ2-7	NA	TGTGCCAGCAGCTGGGGGGTCGGCTACGAGCAGTACTTC	CASSWGVGYEQYF
NA	TRBV28	TRBJ1-5	NA	TGTGCCAGCAGGACGACGAGGCAGTATAGCAATCAGCCCCAGCATTTT	CASRTTRQYSNQPQHF
TRBD1	TRBV7-2	TRBJ2-7	NA	TGTGCCAGCAGCTCCCGACAGGGTAGCTCCTACGAGCAGTACTTC	CASSSRQGSSYEQYF
TRBD1	TRBV5-4	TRBJ2-5	few	TGTGCCAGCAGCGGGGCCACAGGGGGCGTTAGGGAGACCCAGTACTTC	CASSGATGGVRETQYF
TRBD2	TRBV4-1	TRBJ2-7	NA	TGCGCCAGCAGCCAAGCTCCTGGGGGGGCCTACGAGCAGTACTTC	CASSQAPGGAYEQYF
TRBD2	TRBV7-8	TRBJ2-2	NA	TGTGCCAGCAGCCTGGGACTAGCGGGTAACACCGGGGAGCTGTTTTTT	CASSLGLAGNTGELFF
TRBD2	TRBV7-2	TRBJ2-1	NA	TGTGCCAGCAGCCTCATGGGACTAGCGGCTACTCGAGGGAATGAGCAGTTCTTC	CASSLMGLAATRGNEQFF
TRBD2	TRBV7-3	TRBJ2-3	NA	TGTGCCAGCAGCGATGGGGTGAGCGGGAGTACGGATACGCAGTATTTT	CASSDGVSGSTDTQYF
TRBD1	TRBV4-3	TRBJ2-7	NA	TGCGCCAGCAGCCAAGACCGGGACAGCATCTACGAGCAGTACTTC	CASSQDRDSIYEQYF
NA	TRBV6-1	TRBJ2-6	few	TGTGCCAGCAGTGAGACAGACAGTGGGGCCAACGTCCTGACTTTC	CASSETDSGANVLTF
TRBD2	TRBV19	TRBJ2-1	once	TGTGCCAGTAGTATAGCCCCTAGCGGGCGCTCCTACAATGAGCAGTTCTTC	CASSIAPSGRSYNEQFF
TRBD1	TRBV28	TRBJ1-1	NA	TGTGCCAGCAGTTTATGGCAGGACAGGGTCCGGGGCACTGAAGCTTTCTTT	CASSLWQDRVRGTEAFF
TRBD2	TRBV5-4	TRBJ2-5	NA	TGTGCCAGCAGCCCCGGGGGGGAGACCCAGTACTTC	CASSPGGETQYF
NA	TRBV6-6	TRBJ1-1	NA	TGTGCCAGCAGAACAGGGAACACTGAAGCTTTCTTT	CASRTGNTEAFF
TRBD1	TRBV7-2	TRBJ1-2	NA	TGTGCCAGCAGCCCTCAGGGGGCTACGAACTATGGCTACACCTTC	CASSPQGATNYGYTF
TRBD1	TRBV27	TRBJ2-4	once	TGTGCCAGCAGTCACGCTCCGGGACAGGGGATAGCCAAAAACATTCAGTACTTC	CASSHAPGQGIAKNIQYF
NA	TRBV11-3	TRBJ2-5	NA	TGTGCCAGCAGCGCGGGCCCCCCCCAGGAGACCCAGTACTTC	CASSAGPPQETQYF
NA	TRBV5-1	TRBJ2-5	NA	TGCGCCAGCAGCTTGGCAGCAGCTAGAACTCAAGAGACCCAGTACTTC	CASSLAAARTQETQYF
NA	TRBV28	TRBJ2-2	few	TGTGCCAGCAGCCCCTTGGCGGGACGGAACACCGGGGAGCTGTTTTTT	CASSPLAGRNTGELFF
NA	TRBV19	TRBJ2-5	NA	TGTGCCAGTAGTATTGCTGTACAGAAAGGAGAGACCCAGTACTTC	CASSIAVQKGETQYF
TRBD1	TRBV18	TRBJ2-1	NA	TGTGCCAGCTCACCGGCGGGGACAGGGGTCGGGAATGAGCAGTTCTTC	CASSPAGTGVGNEQFF
TRBD2	TRBV9	TRBJ2-5	NA	TGTGCCAGCAGCGTGAGTAGCGGGAGTGGAGAGACCCAGTACTTC	CASSVSSGSGETQYF
TRBD1	TRBV28	TRBJ1-4	NA	TGTGCCAGCAGTCAAGACACATTCCGGGACAGGGATTCACCAACTAATGAAAAACTGTTTTTT	CASSQDTFRDRDSPTNEKLFF
NA	TRBV21-1	TRBJ1-2	NA	TGTGCCAGCAACCTCAGGGGGCACGATGGCTACACCTTC	CASNLRGHDGYTF
TRBD1	TRBV28	TRBJ1-3	once	TGTGCCAGCAGGCCCGGGACAGGGATCTCTGGAAACACCATATATTTT	CASRPGTGISGNTIYF
TRBD1	TRBV28	TRBJ1-5	NA	TGTGCCAGCAGTTTACCGGGACAGGGGATCGGCAATCAGCCCCAGCATTTT	CASSLPGQGIGNQPQHF
TRBD1	TRBV29-1	TRBJ1-2	NA	TGCAGCGTGGGGGCGGACCAGGGGGGCTATGGCTACACCTTC	CSVGADQGGYGYTF
TRBD1	TRBV7-3	TRBJ2-7	NA	TGTGCCAGCAGCCTGGCGGGACAGGGTCCCTACGAGCAGTACTTC	CASSLAGQGPYEQYF
NA	TRBV7-3	TRBJ1-2	NA	TGTGCCAGCAGCGATTATAAGGAACCGGGTGTCGGAGGCTACACCTTC	CASSDYKEPGVGGYTF
NA	TRBV27	TRBJ1-1	NA	TGTGCCAGCAGTTTGTTTGGTGGCTCTAACACTGAAGCTTTCTTT	CASSLFGGSNTEAFF
TRBD2	TRBV7-8	TRBJ2-1	once	TGTGCCAGCAGCCCGGGACTAGCGAATTACAATGAGCAGTTCTTC	CASSPGLANYNEQFF
TRBD1	TRBV20-1	TRBJ2-3	NA	TGCAGTGCTATCTCGGGACAGGCGCAGTATTTT	CSAISGQAQYF
TRBD1	TRBV5-4	TRBJ2-1	NA	TGTGCCAGCAGCACCACAGGGGGAAATGAGCAGTTCTTC	CASSTTGGNEQFF
TRBD2	TRBV6-4	TRBJ2-3	NA	TGTGCCAGCGGGGAGTCGAGCGGGGGGAGCACAGATACGCAGTATTTT	CASGESSGGSTDTQYF
TRBD2	TRBV9	TRBJ2-7	NA	TGTGCCAGCAGCGTAGGGGCGGGAGGGACCTACGAGCAGTACTTC	CASSVGAGGTYEQYF
NA	TRBV7-2	TRBJ1-5	NA	TGTGCCAGCAGCTTAAAATCAGGGGATGGCCAGCCCCAGCATTTT	CASSLKSGDGQPQHF
NA	TRBV7-9	TRBJ1-1	NA	TGTGCCAGCAGCTTAGCTGCGGGAGCGGACACTGAAGCTTTCTTT	CASSLAAGADTEAFF
TRBD2	TRBV4-3	TRBJ2-3	NA	TGCGCCAGCAGCCAAGATCTAGGACTAGCGGGAGCCGATACGCAGTATTTT	CASSQDLGLAGADTQYF
NA	TRBV30	TRBJ2-1	NA	TGTGCCTGGGCCACAGGACAGAATGAGCAGTTCTTC	CAWATGQNEQFF
TRBD1	TRBV5-1	TRBJ2-3	NA	TGCGCCAGCAGCCCCACAGGGGTGAACACAGATACGCAGTATTTT	CASSPTGVNTDTQYF
NA	TRBV2	TRBJ1-6	NA	TGTGCCACCTCGCCCGAGCGGGGATATAATTCACCCCTCCACTTT	CATSPERGYNSPLHF
TRBD2	TRBV7-9	TRBJ2-1	NA	TGTGCCAGCAGCTTTCGACCTCCGGGACTAGCGCTGGATGAGCAGTTCTTC	CASSFRPPGLALDEQFF
TRBD1	TRBV19	TRBJ2-7	NA	TGTGCCAGTAGTGACAGGGGAGTCGGCGAGCAGTACTTC	CASSDRGVGEQYF
TRBD2	TRBV13	TRBJ2-1	NA	TGTGCCAGCAGCTTAGAGGGGACTAGGCTCAATGAGCAGTTCTTC	CASSLEGTRLNEQFF
NA	TRBV9	TRBJ2-4	NA	TGTGCCAGCAGCTCCCCCCCGTCGGGTTTAGCCAAAAACATTCAGTACTTC	CASSSPPSGLAKNIQYF
NA	TRBV2	TRBJ2-1	once	TGTGCCAGCAATGGCTACGGGTACAATGAGCAGTTCTTC	CASNGYGYNEQFF
TRBD1	TRBV27	TRBJ1-1	NA	TGTGCCAGCAGTTTGGGGGACAGGGGTGGCACTGAAGCTTTCTTT	CASSLGDRGGTEAFF
TRBD2	TRBV6-6	TRBJ2-3	NA	TGTGCCAGCAGTTTCTCTTCGGGGGGAGATACGCAGTATTTT	CASSFSSGGDTQYF
NA	TRBV21-1	TRBJ2-1	NA	TGTGCCAGCAGCAAAGTAGTCGGGAGCTCCTACAATGAGCAGTTCTTC	CASSKVVGSSYNEQFF
TRBD1	TRBV10-1	TRBJ2-3	NA	TGCGCCACCCGGGACAGCCACACAGATACGCAGTATTTT	CATRDSHTDTQYF
NA	TRBV28	TRBJ1-5	NA	TGTGCCAGCAGTTTAGACAAGAATCAGCCCCAGCATTTT	CASSLDKNQPQHF
NA	TRBV28	TRBJ1-1	NA	TGTGCCAGCACCCCGTTGAACACTGAAGCTTTCTTT	CASTPLNTEAFF
TRBD2	TRBV4-1	TRBJ2-1	NA	TGCGCCAGCAGCCAAGAGGAGGGACTAGCTGCATACAATGAGCAGTTCTTC	CASSQEEGLAAYNEQFF
NA	TRBV19	TRBJ2-2	NA	TGTGCCAGTAGTACAGGGAACACCGGGGAGCTGTTTTTT	CASSTGNTGELFF
NA	TRBV11-2	TRBJ2-5	NA	TGTGCCAGCAGCTTCGACGGAGGGGAAGGGGAAGAGACCCAGTACTTC	CASSFDGGEGEETQYF
NA	TRBV16	TRBJ2-7	NA	TGTGCCAGCAGCCAAACGCTCGGGGGGCGCGAATACGAGCAGTACTTC	CASSQTLGGREYEQYF
TRBD1	TRBV7-9	TRBJ1-2	NA	TGTGCCAGCAGCTTAAATAATCGGCTCAGGGGGCATGGCTACACCTTC	CASSLNNRLRGHGYTF